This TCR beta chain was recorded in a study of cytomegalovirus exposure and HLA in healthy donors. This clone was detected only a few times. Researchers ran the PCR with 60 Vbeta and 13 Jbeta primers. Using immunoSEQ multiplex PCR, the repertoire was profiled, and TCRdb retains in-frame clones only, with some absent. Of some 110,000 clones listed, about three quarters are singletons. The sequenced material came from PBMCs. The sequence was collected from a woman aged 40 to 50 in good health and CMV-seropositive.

CDR3 protein: CASSSSGSTDTQYF. CDR3 bases: TGTGCCAGCAGCTCCTCGGGGAGCACAGATACGCAGTATTTT. The chain recombines TRBV7-9 with TRBJ2-3; maybe TRBD2 (5 bases). V was trimmed by 4 bases and J by 0 bases, leaving 8 bases between them. Germline V gene sequence: CDR1 SEHNR, CDR2 FQNEAQ (reference sequence). The CDR3 runs to 14 residues.